These 15 T cell receptor beta chains came from one sample sequenced in a study of T cell responses to AZD1222 COVID-19 vaccine. Using immunoSEQ multiplex PCR, the repertoire was profiled, and TCRdb retains in-frame clones only, with some absent. The sample consists of roughly 100,000 clones, 85% to 90% of them appearing once. Specimen: peripheral blood, collected on day 0 of AZD1222 vaccination. Receptors originate from an adult in good health.

The chain recombines TRBV27 with TRBJ2-5, with 12 bases aligning to TRBD1. V was pared by 8 bases and J by 6 bases, with 1 base of the junction left unmatched. This CDR3 contains 12 residues. Germline V lookup: CDR1 MNHEY, CDR2 SMNVEV (reference sequence). CDR3 in amino acids: CASGTGGKTQYF. As DNA, the CDR3 is TGTGCCAGCGGGACAGGGGGCAAGACCCAGTACTTC.

This sequence joins TRBV10-2 and TRBJ2-3, with 15 bases that match TRBD2. Germline loops: CDR1 WSHSY, CDR2 SAAADI. Losses at the gene ends were 6 bases for V and 0 bases for J; bases not matched to a gene: 7. This CDR3 region has 18 residues. The CDR3 DNA sequence: TGCGCCAGCAGAACCGGACTAGCGGGGGGGACAAGCACAGATACGCAGTATTTT. Residues: CASRTGLAGGTSTDTQYF.

This clone appeared once. The V call is TRBV9, the J call TRBJ1-1, with D perhaps TRBD1 (6 bases). V lost 1 base and J lost 1, with 14 bases in between. Germline CDR1 and CDR2: SGDLS and YYNGEE. The CDR3 has 16 amino acids. The CDR3 coding sequence is TGTGCCAGCAGCGTAATCGTACAGGGTAGGAACACTGAAGCTTTCTTT. This encodes CASSVIVQGRNTEAFF.

This clone was observed a single time. The chain is built from TRBV30 and TRBJ2-1, with D perhaps TRBD1 (5 bases). V dropped 0 bases and J dropped 9 bases, with 9 bases sitting between them. The CDR3 length is 12 residues. CDR1 is GTSNPN, CDR2 SVGIG, per germline (reference sequence). The CDR3 loop reads CAWSVGATEQFF. In DNA, the CDR3 is TGTGCCTGGAGTGTAGGGGCAACTGAGCAGTTCTTC. The full variable domain, its missing parts supplied by reference TRBV30 and TRBJ2-1, is SQTIHQWPATLVQPVGSPLSLECTVEGTSNPNLYWYRQAAGRGLQLLFYSVGIGQISSEVPQNLSASRPQDRQFILSSKKLLLSDSGFYLCAWSVGATEQFFGPGTRLTVL.

The V and J genes are TRBV9 and TRBJ1-1; 11 bases line up with TRBD1. The CDR3 has 15 residues. Germline-derived CDR1 and CDR2 are SGDLS and YYNGEE. The trim removed 3 bases at V and 6 bases at J, leaving 7 bases unmatched. The CDR3 spells CASSAWDRGEAEAFF. For the CDR3, the DNA is TGTGCCAGCAGCGCGTGGGACAGGGGGGAAGCTGAAGCTTTCTTT.

CDR3 amino acids: CASSSAAYGYTF. CDR3 bases: TGTGCCAGCAGCTCCGCCGCCTATGGCTACACCTTC. The chain has TRBV7-9 and TRBJ1-2; no firm D call. The CDR3 extends over 12 amino acids. The V gene's germline CDR1 is SEHNR and CDR2 FQNEAQ (reference sequence). V was pared by 4 bases and J by 4 bases, with 7 bases between.

This chain links TRBV10-2 with TRBJ2-2; D possibly uses TRBD1 or TRBD2 (5 bases each). Trimming shortened V by 6 bases and J by 8 bases, and 7 bases separated the two germline ends. Germline V CDR1 and CDR2: WSHSY, SAAADI. This CDR3 comprises 11 residues. The DNA for the CDR3 is TGCGCCAGCAGCAGGGAGGGGGAGCTGTTTTTT. Encoded protein: CASSREGELFF.

This rearrangement joins TRBV12-3 or TRBV12-4 to TRBJ1-5, with no clear D. Trimming stripped 6 bases from V and 5 bases from J, with 11 bases between. This CDR3 is built from 13 residues. In DNA, the CDR3 is TGTGCCAGCAGAGGGCAACGTTATCAGCCCCAGCATTTT. This codes for CASRGQRYQPQHF.

The chain links TRBV6-5 to TRBJ1-2; 7 bases fit TRBD1. J was trimmed by 2 bases and V by 0 bases; bases with no gene match: 3. The CDR3 consists of 15 residues. Germline CDR1 and CDR2: MNHEY and SVGAGI. CDR3 sequence: CASSYSGGANYGYTF. For the CDR3, the DNA is TGTGCCAGCAGTTACTCAGGGGGCGCGAACTATGGCTACACCTTC.

The chain has TRBV27 and TRBJ1-5; D is uncertain. Trimming shortened V by 9 bases and J by 2 bases, and 14 bases separated the two germline ends. The length of the CDR3 is 14 residues. Germline V CDR1 and CDR2: MNHEY, SMNVEV (reference sequence). CDR3 sequence reads: CASQPGFGNQPQHF. The CDR3 nucleotides read TGTGCCAGTCAACCGGGATTTGGCAATCAGCCCCAGCATTTT.

V gene TRBV7-9 combines with J gene TRBJ2-7, with D perhaps TRBD2 (7 bases). The germline V and J ends were trimmed by 2 bases and 5 bases, with 10 bases remaining between them. The CDR3 length is 13 residues. Germline V lookup: CDR1 SEHNR, CDR2 FQNEAQ (reference sequence). The CDR3 region is CASSLSGGHEQYF. CDR3 DNA: TGTGCCAGCAGCTTATCCGGGGGGCACGAGCAGTACTTC.

V gene TRBV3-1 (or the pseudogene TRBV3-2) combines with J gene TRBJ1-1, with a tentative D call TRBD1 (6 bases). V was cut by 4 bases and J by 1 base, with 13 bases left in between. The CDR3 runs 15 residues. The germline CDR1 and CDR2 sequences are LGHDT and YNNKEL (reference sequence). CDR3 nucleotides: TGTGCCAGCAGCCGTCAGGGGCGGGGGAACACTGAAGCTTTCTTT. Encoded protein: CASSRQGRGNTEAFF.

The V and J genes are TRBV19 and TRBJ1-6; 8 nucleotides match TRBD1. Germline CDR1 LNHDA, CDR2 SQIVND (reference sequence). This CDR3 has 15 residues. V was pared by 2 bases and J by 5 bases, with 2 bases of the junction left unmatched. In DNA, the CDR3 is TGTGCCAGTAGTATACCGGACAGGGATAATTCACCCCTCCACTTT. Translated, it gives CASSIPDRDNSPLHF.

The V call is TRBV19, the J call TRBJ2-5; 8 bases line up with TRBD2. Germline CDR1 reads LNHDA; CDR2 reads SQIVND (reference sequence). This CDR3 region has 13 residues. V lost 9 bases, J lost 7 bases, and 10 bases stayed unmatched. The CDR3 bases are TGTGCCAGCGGAGACGGGGGGGATGGGACCCAGTACTTC. Protein: CASGDGGDGTQYF.

This chain connects TRBV6-5 to TRBJ1-1; D ambiguous. Trimming shortened V by 2 bases and J by 6 bases, and 10 bases separated the two germline ends. Germline V CDR1 and CDR2: MNHEY, SVGAGI. The CDR3 runs 13 residues. This chain's CDR3 is CASSYPGSPEAFF. As DNA, the CDR3 is TGTGCCAGCAGTTACCCGGGTAGCCCTGAAGCTTTCTTT.